This TCR beta chain was identified during a study of blood T cell repertoires in COVID-19. Study background: Donors in the United States, Italy and Spain gave samples during acute or convalescent COVID-19. T cells, B-cell-depleted T cells, or PBMCs supplied cDNA or gDNA.

The CDR3 is 14 residues long. CDR1 and CDR2 (germline): WSHSY, SAAADI. V dropped 3 bases and J dropped 4 bases, with 12 bases sitting between them. Authors' analysis steps: Cell counts per sample came from amplifying reference gene primers. Produced via immunoSEQ multiplex PCR; TCRdb's table is partial and in-frame only. V and J calls and clone size are given by that table; D and trimming were obtained from the DNA. The profile covers 100,000 to 120,000 clones, with roughly nine tenths appearing a single time and around 4.4% taken by the ten largest. The receptor comes from a human donor in a cohort sampled during active COVID-19. The sequencing input was peripheral blood. The V and J genes are TRBV10-2 and TRBJ1-2; tentative D call: TRBD1 (6 bases). CDR3 DNA sequence: TGCGCCAGCAGTGAACGGGGGGCCGTCTATGGCTACACCTTC. It encodes CASSERGAVYGYTF.